What follows are 31 T cell receptor beta chains derived from one specimen sequenced in a study of cytomegalovirus exposure and HLA in healthy donors. Profiled with immunoSEQ multiplex PCR; TCRdb holds only in-frame clones, not every one. The sample records roughly 62,000 clones, about 91% being singletons. The specimen sequenced was PBMCs. These TCRs come from a woman in her 30s in good health and CMV-seronegative.

This CDR3 reads CASSPRSGPSGDIQYF. DNA of the CDR3: TGTGCCAGCAGCCCCCGCAGCGGGCCATCTGGCGACATTCAGTACTTC. The J gene is TRBJ2-4, the V gene TRBV9, with D tentatively TRBD2 (6 bases). The CDR3 spans 16 residues. In germline, CDR1 is SGDLS, CDR2 YYNGEE. The V end lost 4 bases, the J end lost 8 bases, and 22 bases lay between the germline ends.

V is TRBV13 and J is TRBJ2-1; 12 bases agree with TRBD2. This CDR3 is 18 amino acids long. Germline V gene lookup returns CDR1 PRHDT and CDR2 FYEKMQ (reference sequence). Losses at the gene ends were 1 base for V and 2 bases for J; bases not matched to a gene: 6. In DNA, the CDR3 is TGTGCCAGCAGCTTAGAAGGACTAGCGGGATTCGCCTACAATGAGCAGTTCTTC. It yields the protein CASSLEGLAGFAYNEQFF.

The chain uses TRBV27 and TRBJ2-1; 10 bases align to TRBD2. J gave up 9 bases and V 5 bases, and 10 bases lay outside the gene matches. The CDR3 contains 15 residues. Per the germline V gene, CDR1 is MNHEY and CDR2 is SMNVEV (reference sequence). The CDR3 nucleotides read TGTGCCAGCAGTGGAGCGGGAGGGCATACAAGTGAGCAGTTCTTC. Translated, it gives CASSGAGGHTSEQFF.

This chain connects TRBV19 to TRBJ1-2; D possibly corresponds to TRBD1 (5 bases). This CDR3 has 13 amino acids. Per the germline V gene, CDR1 is LNHDA and CDR2 is SQIVND (reference sequence). Trimming cost V 6 bases and J 7 bases, with 15 bases left between them. CDR3 protein: CASRVDSSSGYTF. Here the CDR3 DNA reads TGTGCCAGTAGAGTAGACAGCTCCTCTGGCTACACCTTC.

V is TRBV11-2 and J is TRBJ2-2; tentative D call: TRBD1 (7 bases). V was pared by 4 bases and J by 7 bases, with 16 bases between. The CDR3 is 15 amino acids. The germline V gene has CDR1 SGHAT and CDR2 FQNNGV. The CDR3 spells CASSSRQGLGGELFF. The CDR3 bases are TGTGCCAGCAGCTCCCGACAGGGACTCGGCGGGGAGCTGTTTTTT.

J is TRBJ1-1 and V is TRBV30, with TRBD1 matching 8 bases. This CDR3 is built from 12 residues. Per germline, CDR1 GTSNPN and CDR2 SVGIG (reference sequence). V was pared by 1 base and J by 10 bases, with 5 bases of the junction left unmatched. CDR3 residues: CAWSAGGEGAFF. CDR3 sequence (DNA): TGTGCCTGGAGTGCAGGGGGCGAAGGAGCTTTCTTT.

The chain is built from TRBV4-1 and TRBJ2-7; 8 bases align to TRBD2. V gave up 4 bases and J gave up 0 bases; unmatched junction bases: 8. The CDR3 length is 16 residues. Germline assignment: CDR1 MGHRA and CDR2 YSYEKL. CDR3 region: CASSPAGGRSSYEQYF. CDR3 DNA: TGCGCCAGCAGCCCGGCCGGCGGGAGGAGCTCCTACGAGCAGTACTTC.

The rearrangement uses TRBV7-2 and TRBJ2-7, with D possibly being TRBD1 (6 bases). Deletions cut 10 bases from V and 3 bases from J, with 19 bases between. The CDR3 is made up of 14 amino acids. Germline V gene lookup returns CDR1 SGHTA and CDR2 FQGNSA. As DNA, the CDR3 is TGTGCCACCTTAAACCCCGACAGGAACTACGAGCAGTACTTC. This codes for CATLNPDRNYEQYF.

The chain couples TRBV7-9 to TRBJ1-1; D not certain. Germline V gives CDR1 SEHNR, CDR2 FQNEAQ (reference sequence). Trimming pared 2 bases from V and 4 bases from J, leaving 11 bases between. The CDR3 sequence is 14 residues long. The CDR3 spells CASSLRGESTEAFF. CDR3 DNA sequence: TGTGCCAGCAGCTTAAGAGGCGAAAGCACTGAAGCTTTCTTT.

CDR3 nucleotide sequence: TGTGCCAGTAGTACTGGGACAGACGAGCAGTACTTC. This sequence encodes CASSTGTDEQYF. V and J are TRBV19 and TRBJ2-7, with TRBD1 identical over 7 bases. V lost 4 bases and J lost 5; bases outside the gene matches: 2. Germline V gives CDR1 LNHDA, CDR2 SQIVND (reference sequence). The CDR3 is 12 amino acids.

This chain links TRBV30 with TRBJ2-7; perhaps TRBD1 as D (6 bases). CDR1 GTSNPN and CDR2 SVGIG come from the germline V gene (reference sequence). V lost 0 bases and J lost 6, with 9 bases in between. The length of the CDR3 is 12 residues. Here the CDR3 DNA reads TGTGCCTGGAGTGTACAGGGAGCCGAGCAGTACTTC. Amino acids: CAWSVQGAEQYF.

The chain joins TRBV4-1 to TRBJ2-7; 11 nucleotides line up with TRBD2. The germline gives CDR1 MGHRA, CDR2 YSYEKL. With 2 bases clipped from V and 5 bases from J, the junction kept 14 bases outside the gene matches. The CDR3 has 18 amino acids. The CDR3 loop is CASSQSETGLAVLNEQYF. CDR3 sequence (DNA): TGCGCCAGCAGCCAAAGTGAAACGGGACTAGCGGTCCTAAACGAGCAGTACTTC.

V usage is TRBV18 and J usage is TRBJ1-2, with D perhaps matching TRBD1 (6 bases). V lost 3 bases and J 6 bases, leaving 20 bases between the germline ends. The CDR3 has 16 amino acids. The germline gives CDR1 KGHSH, CDR2 LQKENI. CDR3 residues: CASSPRPANRVDGYTF. In nucleotides, the CDR3 is TGTGCCAGCTCACCTCGGCCAGCGAACAGGGTGGATGGCTACACCTTC. Filled out from reference TRBV18 and TRBJ1-2, the complete variable domain reads NAGVMQNPRHLVRRRGQEARLRCSPMKGHSHVYWYRQLPEEGLKFMVYLQKENIIDESGMPKERFSAEFPKEGPSILRIQQVVRGDSAAYFCASSPRPANRVDGYTFGSGTRLTVV.

The CDR3 sequence: CASSPARQGSSNQPQHF. CDR3 sequence (DNA): TGTGCCAGTAGTCCGGCACGACAGGGGTCGAGCAATCAGCCCCAGCATTTT. The rearrangement joins TRBV19 to TRBJ1-5; 8 positions agree with TRBD1. Trimming at V came to 5 bases and at J to 1 base, leaving 10 bases not matched to a gene. Germline-derived CDR1 and CDR2 are LNHDA and SQIVND (reference sequence). The CDR3 is made up of 17 amino acids.

The chain employs TRBV19 and TRBJ2-5; tentative D call: TRBD2 (5 bases). The CDR3 runs to 14 residues. V lost 5 bases to trimming and J lost 5 bases, with 15 bases between them. Per germline, CDR1 LNHDA and CDR2 SQIVND (reference sequence). For the CDR3, the DNA is TGTGCCAGTAGTCATCACGGGATGCGGGAGACCCAGTACTTC. As protein: CASSHHGMRETQYF.

V gene TRBV27 combines with J gene TRBJ2-3; D might be TRBD1 (5 bases). The CDR3 has 14 amino acids. The V end lost 3 bases, the J end lost 6 bases, and 13 bases lay between the germline ends. From germline, CDR1 is MNHEY and CDR2 SMNVEV (reference sequence). The CDR3 here is CASSFEGASDTQYF. As DNA, the CDR3 is TGTGCCAGCAGTTTCGAAGGGGCGAGCGATACGCAGTATTTT.

The chain links TRBV9 to TRBJ1-2; 7 positions agree with TRBD1. The germline gives CDR1 SGDLS, CDR2 YYNGEE. With V trimmed by 0 bases and J by 0 bases, 8 bases remained unmatched. This CDR3 has 17 amino acids. CDR3 in amino acids: CASSVGGTAVANYGYTF. The CDR3, as DNA: TGTGCCAGCAGCGTAGGTGGGACAGCCGTAGCTAACTATGGCTACACCTTC.

The rearrangement links TRBV5-1 to TRBJ1-5; the D gene is possibly TRBD1 (5 bases). Germline CDR1 is SGHRS and CDR2 is YFSETQ. The CDR3 runs to 15 residues. V was clipped by 3 bases and J by 4 bases, with 14 bases between them. CDR3: CASSSEDSLNQPQHF. The CDR3 coding sequence is TGCGCCAGCAGCTCAGAAGACAGTTTGAATCAGCCCCAGCATTTT.

This sequence joins TRBV30 and TRBJ1-3, with D perhaps TRBD1 (5 bases). The germline V gene has CDR1 GTSNPN and CDR2 SVGIG (reference sequence). The CDR3 extends over 15 amino acids. The V end lost 1 base, the J end lost 0 bases, and 10 bases lay between the germline ends. The CDR3 protein is CAWSAGGSSGNTIYF. The CDR3 nucleotides read TGTGCCTGGAGTGCGGGGGGGAGCTCTGGAAACACCATATATTTT.

This clone was observed once. This chain connects TRBV7-2 to TRBJ2-3, with D hard to call. This CDR3 comprises 15 residues. V gave up 6 bases and J gave up 2 bases, with 15 bases separating them. Germline lookup yields CDR1 SGHTA and CDR2 FQGNSA. The CDR3 DNA reads as TGTGCCAGCAGAGCTCAAGGAGCCCCCACAGATACGCAGTATTTT. Translating it yields CASRAQGAPTDTQYF.

The chain carries TRBV9 and TRBJ2-5, with D perhaps matching TRBD2 (5 bases). The CDR3 is 15 residues long. With 0 bases removed from V and 0 bases from J, the gap between germline ends came to 9 bases. CDR1 and CDR2 from the germline V gene are SGDLS and YYNGEE. The CDR3: CASSVGAGDQETQYF. CDR3 DNA: TGTGCCAGCAGCGTAGGGGCCGGGGACCAAGAGACCCAGTACTTC.

The chain is built from TRBV6-1 and TRBJ1-5; a possible D gene is TRBD1 (5 bases). The CDR3 runs to 15 residues. With 0 bases removed from V and 6 bases from J, the gap between germline ends came to 12 bases. The germline V gene encodes CDR1 MNHNS and CDR2 SASEGT. The CDR3: CASSEAPGRSQPQHF. The DNA for the CDR3 is TGTGCCAGCAGTGAAGCGCCAGGGAGGAGTCAGCCCCAGCATTTT.

The V and J genes are TRBV7-6 and TRBJ2-5; tentatively, D is TRBD1 (6 bases). Trimming removed 2 bases at V and 5 bases at J, with 12 bases between. There are 14 residues in the CDR3. The germline gives CDR1 SGHVS, CDR2 FNYEAQ. In DNA form, the CDR3 reads TGTGCCAGCAGCTTAATGGCAGGGGAGGAGACCCAGTACTTC. This codes for CASSLMAGEETQYF. The entire variable domain, with the rest obtained from reference TRBV7-6 and TRBJ2-5, is as follows: GAGVSQSPRYKVTKRGQDVALRCDPISGHVSLYWYRQALGQGPEFLTYFNYEAQQDKSGLPNDRFSAERPEGSISTLTIQRTEQRDSAMYRCASSLMAGEETQYFGPGTRLLVL.

This clone was seen once. This sample also contains other DNA sequences that code for the same CDR3. The chain combines TRBV5-1 with TRBJ2-7; TRBD1 aligns across 7 bases. Germline V gives CDR1 SGHRS, CDR2 YFSETQ. This CDR3 is built from 14 residues. With 0 bases clipped from V and 0 bases from J, the junction kept 0 bases outside the gene matches. The CDR3 DNA sequence: TGCGCCAGCAGCTTGGGACAGGGCTCCTACGAGCAGTACTTC. Encoded protein: CASSLGQGSYEQYF.

This clone showed up just once. The rearrangement links TRBV19 to TRBJ1-5; a possible D gene is TRBD1 (6 bases). The CDR3 totals 15 residues. Looked up from germline, CDR1 is LNHDA and CDR2 is SQIVND (reference sequence). V was pared by 5 bases and J by 4 bases, with 15 bases between. The CDR3 sequence is CASSVPGDRNQPQHF. In DNA form, the CDR3 reads TGTGCCAGTAGTGTTCCAGGGGATCGGAATCAGCCCCAGCATTTT.

The chain links TRBV18 to TRBJ2-7; D perhaps matches TRBD1 (5 bases). V lost 3 bases to trimming and J lost 6 bases, with 15 bases between them. The CDR3 totals 14 residues. The germline V gene has CDR1 KGHSH and CDR2 LQKENI. DNA of the CDR3: TGTGCCAGCTCACCCGGCCAGGGCTCATTCGAGCAGTACTTC. This codes for CASSPGQGSFEQYF.

On this clone: Other DNA sequences in the sample encode the same CDR3. This chain connects TRBV27 to TRBJ1-3; 9 bases match TRBD1. Germline lookup yields CDR1 MNHEY and CDR2 SMNVEV (reference sequence). The CDR3 has 14 residues. J was trimmed by 5 bases and V by 4 bases; bases with no gene match: 3. The CDR3 DNA follows: TGTGCCAGCAGTTCCGGGACAGGGCGAAACACCATATATTTT. Translation: CASSSGTGRNTIYF.

For the CDR3, the DNA is TGTGCCTGGAGTCCACAACTACCTAGCGGGAGCCACTACAATGAGCAGTTCTTC. It is translated as CAWSPQLPSGSHYNEQFF. The chain is built from TRBV30 and TRBJ2-1, with 10 bases matching TRBD2. Germline V gives CDR1 GTSNPN, CDR2 SVGIG (reference sequence). V shed 2 bases and J 3 bases; nucleotides not matched to a gene: 13. The CDR3 is 18 amino acids.

V usage is TRBV7-2 and J usage is TRBJ2-4; 9 bases are a match to TRBD1. Germline V gene lookup returns CDR1 SGHTA and CDR2 FQGNSA. J lost 0 bases, V lost 6 bases, and 15 bases had no gene match. The CDR3 is 19 amino acids. For the CDR3, the DNA is TGTGCCAGCAGTCCTATCGGGACAGGGTATGCTCTAGCCAAAAACATTCAGTACTTC. This encodes CASSPIGTGYALAKNIQYF.

The chain uses TRBV4-1 and TRBJ2-5, with TRBD2 matching over 14 bases. The V gene end was trimmed by 1 base and the J gene end by 4 bases; junction bases not matched to a gene: 5. CDR1 and CDR2 from the germline V gene are MGHRA and YSYEKL. The CDR3 extends over 17 amino acids. In DNA form, the CDR3 reads TGCGCCAGCAGCCAAGTGGGACTAGCGGGAGAAGGAGAGACCCAGTACTTC. It translates to CASSQVGLAGEGETQYF.

This clone has only one observation. The chain combines TRBV28 with TRBJ1-1; no reliable D call. Germline V gene sequence: CDR1 MDHEN, CDR2 SYDVKM. Trimming left V 3 bases short and J 1 base short, with 6 bases between. This CDR3 contains 13 residues. The CDR3 DNA reads TGTGCCAGCAGTTTTTTAGAGAACACTGAAGCTTTCTTT. This translates into CASSFLENTEAFF.